This note documents a single TCR beta chain sequence. Measured with immunoSEQ multiplex PCR; TCRdb has only the in-frame clones, and not every one. The sample lists around 300,000 clones, about 90% occurring once. The data stem from a study of blood T cell repertoires in COVID-19. The CDR3 extends over 17 amino acids. Germline loops: CDR1 LGHDT, CDR2 YNNKEL (reference sequence). The V gene end was trimmed by 6 bases and the J gene end by 1 base; junction bases not matched to a gene: 5. Sequencing was performed on PBMCs or T cells enriched from blood (not recorded which). This sequence originates from a woman aged 30 to 39 who had recovered from COVID-19. The chain employs TRBV3-1 (or the pseudogene TRBV3-2) and TRBJ2-2, with 13 bases that match TRBD2. The CDR3 DNA sequence: TGTGCCAGCAGTCAAACTAGCGGGGGGGAGAACACCGGGGAGCTGTTTTTT. Translation: CASSQTSGGENTGELFF.